Below, 2 T cell receptor beta chains from the same sample are listed, as sequenced in a study of spatial heterogeneity in lung cancer. Study-wide results and caveats: Counts that tracked tumor mutation counts were those of expanded intratumoral alpha and beta TCRs.

One entry per CDR3 protein, called by TCRdb with MiXCR from the 5' RACE reads. Recorded for this sample: under 100 distinct CDR3 sequences. Regarding time point: sample taken at primary tumor resection. Their antigens are not known. The sample consisted of lung tumor tissue, taken at surgery. The receptor set was obtained from a male donor with early-stage non-small cell lung cancer.

A single count supports this clonotype. The size of this beta chain means little, since it is a stray read in a library made for alpha chains. The CDR3 DNA is TGTGCCAGCAGTTGGACAGGGGAGACCCAGTACTTC. Translated, it gives CASSWTGETQYF. The gene calls are TRBV27 and TRBJ2-5; 8 bases line up with TRBD1. V shed 4 bases, J shed 5 bases, and the junction held 0 bases outside the gene matches. This CDR3 is 12 amino acids long. Per germline, CDR1 MNHEY and CDR2 SMNVEV (reference sequence).

By share, this clonotype ranks as large. The library was designed around alpha chains, so this beta chain is a stray read whose abundance carries little weight. The chain couples TRBV27 to TRBJ2-7; 11 bases fit TRBD1. The V gene's germline CDR1 is MNHEY and CDR2 SMNVEV (reference sequence). V lost 6 bases to trimming and J lost 3 bases; unmatched junction nucleotides: 4. The CDR3 runs to 14 residues. The DNA of the CDR3 is TGTGCCAGCAGACTAGGGACAGGGGGCTACGAGCAGTACTTC. Amino acid sequence: CASRLGTGGYEQYF.